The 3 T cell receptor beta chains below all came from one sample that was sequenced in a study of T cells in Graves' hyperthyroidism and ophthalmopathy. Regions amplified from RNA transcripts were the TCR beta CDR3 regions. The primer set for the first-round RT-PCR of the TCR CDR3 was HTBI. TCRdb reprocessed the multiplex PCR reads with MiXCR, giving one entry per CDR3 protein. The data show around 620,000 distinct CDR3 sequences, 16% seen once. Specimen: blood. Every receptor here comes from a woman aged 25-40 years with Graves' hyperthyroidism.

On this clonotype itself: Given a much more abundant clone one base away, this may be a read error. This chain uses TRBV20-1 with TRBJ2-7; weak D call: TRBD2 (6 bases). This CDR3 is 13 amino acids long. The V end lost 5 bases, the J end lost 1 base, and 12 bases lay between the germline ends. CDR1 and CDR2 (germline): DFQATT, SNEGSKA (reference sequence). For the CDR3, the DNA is TGCAGTGCTCAATGGGAGGTATCCTACGAGCAGTACTTC. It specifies CSAQWEVSYEQYF.

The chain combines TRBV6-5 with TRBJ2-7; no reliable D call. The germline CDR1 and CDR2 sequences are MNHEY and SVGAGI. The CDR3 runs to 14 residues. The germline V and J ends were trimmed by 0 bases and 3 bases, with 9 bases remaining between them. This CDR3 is CASSYSRKNYEQYF. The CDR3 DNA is TGTGCCAGCAGTTACTCCCGGAAAAACTACGAGCAGTACTTC.

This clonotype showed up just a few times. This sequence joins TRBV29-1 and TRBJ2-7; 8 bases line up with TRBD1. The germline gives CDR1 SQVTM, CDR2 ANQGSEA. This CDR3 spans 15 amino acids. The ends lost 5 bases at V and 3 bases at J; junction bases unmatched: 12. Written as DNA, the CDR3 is TGCAGCGTTCTCCTTGATGACAGGGGTCTCTACGAGCAGTACTTC. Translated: CSVLLDDRGLYEQYF.